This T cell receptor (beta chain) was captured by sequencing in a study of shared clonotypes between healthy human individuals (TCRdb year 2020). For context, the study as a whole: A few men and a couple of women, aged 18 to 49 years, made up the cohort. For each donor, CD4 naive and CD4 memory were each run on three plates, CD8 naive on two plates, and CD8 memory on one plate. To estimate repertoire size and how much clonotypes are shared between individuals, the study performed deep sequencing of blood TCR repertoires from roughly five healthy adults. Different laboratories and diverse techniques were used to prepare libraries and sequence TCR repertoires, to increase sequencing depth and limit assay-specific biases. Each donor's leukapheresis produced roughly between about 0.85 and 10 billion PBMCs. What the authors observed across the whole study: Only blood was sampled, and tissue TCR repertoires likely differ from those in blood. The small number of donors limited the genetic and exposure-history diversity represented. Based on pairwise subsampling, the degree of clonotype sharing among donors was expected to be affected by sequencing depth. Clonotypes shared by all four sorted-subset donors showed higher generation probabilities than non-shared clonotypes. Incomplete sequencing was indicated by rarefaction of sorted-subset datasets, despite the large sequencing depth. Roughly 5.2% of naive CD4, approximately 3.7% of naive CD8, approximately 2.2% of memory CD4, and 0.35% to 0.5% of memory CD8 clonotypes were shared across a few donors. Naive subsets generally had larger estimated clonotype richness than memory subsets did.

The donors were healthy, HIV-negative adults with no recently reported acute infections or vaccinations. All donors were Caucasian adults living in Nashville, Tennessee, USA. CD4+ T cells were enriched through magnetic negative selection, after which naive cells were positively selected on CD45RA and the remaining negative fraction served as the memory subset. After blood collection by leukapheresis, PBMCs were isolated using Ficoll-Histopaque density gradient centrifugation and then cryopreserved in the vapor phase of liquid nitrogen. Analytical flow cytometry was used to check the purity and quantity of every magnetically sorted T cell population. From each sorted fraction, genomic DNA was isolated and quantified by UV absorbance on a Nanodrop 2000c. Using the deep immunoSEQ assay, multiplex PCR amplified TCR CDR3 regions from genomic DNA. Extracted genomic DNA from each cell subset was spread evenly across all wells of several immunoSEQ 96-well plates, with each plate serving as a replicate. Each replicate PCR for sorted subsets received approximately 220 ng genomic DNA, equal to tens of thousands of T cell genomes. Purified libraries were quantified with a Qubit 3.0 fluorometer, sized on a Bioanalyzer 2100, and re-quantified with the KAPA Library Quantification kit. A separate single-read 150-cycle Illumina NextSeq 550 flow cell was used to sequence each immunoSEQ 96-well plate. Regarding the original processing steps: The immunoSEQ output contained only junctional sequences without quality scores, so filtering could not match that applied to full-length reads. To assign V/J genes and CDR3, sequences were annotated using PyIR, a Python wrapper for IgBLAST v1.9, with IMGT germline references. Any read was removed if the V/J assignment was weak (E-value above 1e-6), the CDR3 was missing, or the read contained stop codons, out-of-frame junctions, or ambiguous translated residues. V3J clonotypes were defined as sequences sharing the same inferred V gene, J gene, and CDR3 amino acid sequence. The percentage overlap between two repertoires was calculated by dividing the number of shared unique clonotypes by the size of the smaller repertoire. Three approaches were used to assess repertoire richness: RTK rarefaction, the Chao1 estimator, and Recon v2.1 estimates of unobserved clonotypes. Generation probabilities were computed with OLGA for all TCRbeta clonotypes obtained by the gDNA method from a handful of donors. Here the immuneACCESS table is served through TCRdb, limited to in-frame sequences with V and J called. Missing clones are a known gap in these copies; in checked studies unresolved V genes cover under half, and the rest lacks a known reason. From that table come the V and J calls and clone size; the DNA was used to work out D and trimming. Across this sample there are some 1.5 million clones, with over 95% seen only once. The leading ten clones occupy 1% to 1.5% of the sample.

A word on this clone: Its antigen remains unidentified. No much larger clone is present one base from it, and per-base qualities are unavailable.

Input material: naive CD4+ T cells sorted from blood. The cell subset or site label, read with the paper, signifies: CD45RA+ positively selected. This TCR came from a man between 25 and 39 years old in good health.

The CDR3 reads CASSPGLAGGPYEQYF. The DNA reads TGTGCCAGCAGCCCAGGACTAGCGGGAGGGCCCTACGAGCAGTACTTC. In this chain, TRBV7-2 is recombined with TRBJ2-7, with 15 junctional bases fitting TRBD2. CDR1 and CDR2, looked up from the germline V gene, are SGHTA and FQGNSA. Reading from cysteine to phenylalanine, the CDR3 counts 16 amino acids. The read is trimmed to its CDR3 DNA, 48 bases read in frame from base 1. V has 5 bases trimmed and J has 2 bases trimmed; junction bases matching no gene number 4.